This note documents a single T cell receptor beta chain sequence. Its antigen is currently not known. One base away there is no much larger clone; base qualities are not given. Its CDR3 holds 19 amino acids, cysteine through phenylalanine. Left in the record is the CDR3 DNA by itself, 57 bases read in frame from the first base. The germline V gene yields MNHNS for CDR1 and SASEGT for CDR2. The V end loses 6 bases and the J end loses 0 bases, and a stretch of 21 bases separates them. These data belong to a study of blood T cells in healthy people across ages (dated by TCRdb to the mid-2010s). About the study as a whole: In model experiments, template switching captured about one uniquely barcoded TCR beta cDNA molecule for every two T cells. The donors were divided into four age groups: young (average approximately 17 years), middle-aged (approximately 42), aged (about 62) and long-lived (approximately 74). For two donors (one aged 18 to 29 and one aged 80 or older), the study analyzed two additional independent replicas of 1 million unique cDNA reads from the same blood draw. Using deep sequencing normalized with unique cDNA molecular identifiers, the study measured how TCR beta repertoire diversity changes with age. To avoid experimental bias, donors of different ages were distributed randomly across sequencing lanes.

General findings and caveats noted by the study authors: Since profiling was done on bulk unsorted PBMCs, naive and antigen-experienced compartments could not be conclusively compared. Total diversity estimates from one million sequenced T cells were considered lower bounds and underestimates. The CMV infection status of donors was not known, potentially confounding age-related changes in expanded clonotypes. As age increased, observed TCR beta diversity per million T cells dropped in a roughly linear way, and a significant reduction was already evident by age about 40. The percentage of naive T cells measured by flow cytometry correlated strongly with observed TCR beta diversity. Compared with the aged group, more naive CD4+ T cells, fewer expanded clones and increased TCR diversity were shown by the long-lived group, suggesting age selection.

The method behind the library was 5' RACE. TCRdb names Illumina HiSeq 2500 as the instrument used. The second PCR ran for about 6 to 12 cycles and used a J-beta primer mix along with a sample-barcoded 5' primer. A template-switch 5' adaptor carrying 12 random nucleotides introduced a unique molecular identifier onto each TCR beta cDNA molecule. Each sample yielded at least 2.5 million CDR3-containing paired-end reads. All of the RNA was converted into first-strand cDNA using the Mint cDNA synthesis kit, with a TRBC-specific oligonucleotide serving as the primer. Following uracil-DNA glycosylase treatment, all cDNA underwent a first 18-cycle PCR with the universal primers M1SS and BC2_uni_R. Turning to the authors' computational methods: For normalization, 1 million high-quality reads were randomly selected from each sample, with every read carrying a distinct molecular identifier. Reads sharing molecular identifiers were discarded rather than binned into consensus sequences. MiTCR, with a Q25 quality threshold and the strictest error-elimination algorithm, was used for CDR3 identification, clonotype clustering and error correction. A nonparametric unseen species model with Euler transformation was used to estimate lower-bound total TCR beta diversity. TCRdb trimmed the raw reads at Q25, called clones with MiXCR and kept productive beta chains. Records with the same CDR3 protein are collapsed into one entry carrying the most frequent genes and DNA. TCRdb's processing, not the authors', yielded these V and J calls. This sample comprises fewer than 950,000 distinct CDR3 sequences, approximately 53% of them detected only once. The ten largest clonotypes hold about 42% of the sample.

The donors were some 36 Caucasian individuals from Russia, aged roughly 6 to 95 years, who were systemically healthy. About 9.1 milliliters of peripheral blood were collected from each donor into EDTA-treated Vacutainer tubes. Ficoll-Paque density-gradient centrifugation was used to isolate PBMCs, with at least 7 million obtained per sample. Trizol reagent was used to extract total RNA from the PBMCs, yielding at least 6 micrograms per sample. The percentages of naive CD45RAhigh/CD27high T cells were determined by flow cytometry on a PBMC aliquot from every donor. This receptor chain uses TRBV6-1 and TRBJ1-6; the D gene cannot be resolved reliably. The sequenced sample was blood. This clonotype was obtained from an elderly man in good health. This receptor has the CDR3 CASSERAVASSSYNSPLHF. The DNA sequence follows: TGTGCCAGCAGCGAGAGGGCGGTAGCCTCGAGCTCCTATAATTCACCCCTCCACTTT.